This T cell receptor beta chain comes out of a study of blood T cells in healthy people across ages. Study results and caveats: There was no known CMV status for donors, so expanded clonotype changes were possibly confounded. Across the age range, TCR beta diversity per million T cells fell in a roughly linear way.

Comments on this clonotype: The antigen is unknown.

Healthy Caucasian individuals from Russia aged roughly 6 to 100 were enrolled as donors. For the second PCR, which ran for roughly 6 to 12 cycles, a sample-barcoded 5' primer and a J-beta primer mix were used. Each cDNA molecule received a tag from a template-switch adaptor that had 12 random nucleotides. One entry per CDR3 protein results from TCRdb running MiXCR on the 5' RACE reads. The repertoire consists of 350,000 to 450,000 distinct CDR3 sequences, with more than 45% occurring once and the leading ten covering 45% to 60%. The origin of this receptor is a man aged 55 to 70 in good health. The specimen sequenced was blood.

CDR3 coding DNA: TGCAGCGCCGATACACCTAACTATGGCTACACCTTC. Residues: CSADTPNYGYTF. V gene TRBV29-1 combines with J gene TRBJ1-2; D is ambiguous. From germline, CDR1 is SQVTM and CDR2 ANQGSEA. Trimming shortened V by 7 bases and J by 0 bases, and 9 bases separated the two germline ends. The CDR3 is 12 amino acids.